This is a list of T cell receptor beta chains from one sample in a study of a mutant IDH1 vaccine in newly diagnosed glioma. The antigens of these receptors remain unknown. Method: immunoSEQ multiplex PCR; TCRdb's copy keeps in-frame clones and lacks some. The table includes tens of thousands of clones, about 88% detected once. The input for sequencing was PBMCs, taken from a glioma patient whose treatment included an IDH1 peptide vaccine. The receptor source for this set is a woman between 35 and 50 years old with glioma. The CDR3 runs from the conserved cysteine through the conserved F or W. D genes are given only for firm matches. A row's size may be missing; if present it is once, few, many or a size class.

TRBV21-1	-	TRBJ1-1	-	CASSKERRGRRDTEAFF	TGTGCCAGCAGCAAAGAACGCCGGGGGCGCAGGGACACTGAAGCTTTCTTT
TRBV29-1	-	TRBJ2-5	-	CSVERGRETQYF	TGCAGCGTTGAGCGGGGGCGAGAGACCCAGTACTTC
TRBV4-1	-	TRBJ2-7	-	CASSQGTFATYEQYF	TGCGCCAGCAGCCAAGGGACCTTCGCAACCTACGAGCAGTACTTC
TRBV6-6	-	TRBJ1-5	-	CASTPVGTYSNQPQHF	TGTGCCAGCACCCCAGTTGGCACTTATAGCAATCAGCCCCAGCATTTT
TRBV20-1	-	TRBJ1-1	-	CSAPLNTEAFF	TGCAGTGCTCCATTGAACACTGAAGCTTTCTTT
TRBV10-3	-	TRBJ1-1	-	CAISESKGRGDTEAFF	TGTGCCATCAGTGAGTCGAAGGGAAGGGGCGACACTGAAGCTTTCTTT
TRBV6-5	-	TRBJ2-5	-	CASSSILEKTQYF	TGTGCCAGCAGTTCGATTCTGGAAAAGACCCAGTACTTC
TRBV9	-	TRBJ1-6	-	CASSVVPHLGTLSYNSPLHF	TGTGCCAGCAGCGTGGTCCCTCACTTGGGAACCCTATCCTATAATTCACCCCTCCACTTT
TRBV7-2	-	TRBJ1-5	-	CASSLSGQRNQPQHF	TGTGCCAGCAGCTTATCAGGACAGAGGAATCAGCCCCAGCATTTT
TRBV6-1	-	TRBJ2-3	-	CASSWGRGTDTQYF	TGTGCCAGCAGTTGGGGTCGAGGCACAGATACGCAGTATTTT
TRBV30	-	TRBJ1-4	few	CAWSPSGEKLFF	TGTGCCTGGAGTCCCTCCGGGGAAAAACTGTTTTTT
TRBV18	-	TRBJ2-7	-	CASSPATGREQYF	TGTGCCAGCTCACCGGCGACAGGCAGGGAGCAGTACTTC
TRBV19	-	TRBJ1-4	-	CATSRGSGNEKLFF	TGTGCCACCAGTCGAGGGAGCGGTAATGAAAAACTGTTTTTT
TRBV9	-	TRBJ2-2	-	CASSVADSYGELFF	TGTGCCAGCAGCGTAGCGGATAGCTACGGGGAGCTGTTTTTT
TRBV4-3	TRBD2	TRBJ2-5	-	CASSPGTSGGAETQYF	TGCGCCAGCAGCCCCGGGACTAGCGGGGGGGCAGAGACCCAGTACTTC
TRBV6-1	TRBD2	TRBJ2-7	-	CASSENGRTNPYEQYF	TGTGCCAGCAGTGAAAACGGGAGGACTAACCCCTACGAGCAGTACTTC
TRBV7-9	-	TRBJ1-2	-	CASSLGLGGAANYGYTF	TGTGCCAGCAGCTTAGGTCTTGGGGGAGCGGCTAACTATGGCTACACCTTC
TRBV10-3	-	TRBJ2-3	-	CAIRQDSDSITDTQYF	TGTGCCATCAGACAAGACTCGGACAGCATCACAGATACGCAGTATTTT
TRBV19	TRBD1	TRBJ2-1	few	CASSPWTGGVGNEQFF	TGTGCCAGTAGTCCCTGGACAGGGGGCGTCGGGAATGAGCAGTTCTTC
TRBV7-2	-	TRBJ1-2	-	CASSPVAFDGYTF	TGTGCCAGCAGCCCTGTCGCCTTCGATGGCTACACCTTC
TRBV9	-	TRBJ2-7	-	CASSVSASAYEQYF	TGTGCCAGCAGCGTGTCCGCTAGCGCCTACGAGCAGTACTTC
TRBV30	-	TRBJ1-1	-	CAWTVGLNTEAFF	TGTGCCTGGACAGTAGGATTGAACACTGAAGCTTTCTTT
TRBV6-5	TRBD1	TRBJ1-3	-	CASRLTGPGNTIYF	TGTGCCAGCAGATTGACAGGGCCTGGAAACACCATATATTTT
TRBV15	-	TRBJ1-3	-	CATSREIAAGNTIYF	TGTGCCACCAGCAGAGAAATAGCGGCTGGAAACACCATATATTTT
TRBV11-1	-	TRBJ2-3	-	CASTSTPTADTQYF	TGTGCCAGCACCAGCACCCCTACGGCAGATACGCAGTATTTT
TRBV5-4	TRBD1	TRBJ2-7	-	CASSLGTGFSYEQYF	TGTGCCAGCAGCTTGGGGACAGGATTCTCCTACGAGCAGTACTTC
TRBV7-2	TRBD1	TRBJ2-5	-	CASRTGGGQETQYF	TGTGCCAGCAGGACAGGGGGCGGGCAAGAGACCCAGTACTTC
TRBV4-2	TRBD2	TRBJ2-7	-	CASSQSLAGYTYEQYF	TGTGCCAGCAGCCAGTCCCTAGCGGGTTATACCTACGAGCAGTACTTC
TRBV4-1	-	TRBJ1-3	-	CASSQGPVAGNTIYF	TGCGCCAGCAGCCAAGGGCCGGTCGCGGGAAACACCATATATTTT
TRBV18	-	TRBJ1-1	few	CASSPGPAAEAFF	TGTGCCAGCTCACCGGGACCCGCCGCTGAAGCTTTCTTT
TRBV9	-	TRBJ1-2	-	CASSVGTASYGYTF	TGTGCCAGCAGCGTAGGGACGGCAAGCTATGGCTACACCTTC
TRBV6-7	-	TRBJ1-1	-	CASSYSIEDVNTEAFF	TGTGCCAGCAGTTACTCGATAGAGGACGTGAACACTGAAGCTTTCTTT
TRBV9	TRBD2	TRBJ2-7	-	CASSTTSGGYEQYF	TGTGCCAGCAGCACGACTAGCGGTGGCTACGAGCAGTACTTC
TRBV7-9	-	TRBJ2-2	-	CASRLPGHITNTGELFF	TGTGCCAGCAGGTTGCCAGGACACATAACGAACACCGGGGAGCTGTTTTTT
TRBV5-5	-	TRBJ2-7	once	CASGRGDYEQYF	TGTGCCAGCGGTAGGGGGGACTACGAGCAGTACTTC